The 15 T cell receptor beta chains listed next were all sequenced from one sample in a study of T cell responses to AZD1222 COVID-19 vaccine. The method was immunoSEQ multiplex PCR; TCRdb's version includes in-frame clones alone and lacks a portion of them. The data hold 100,000 to 150,000 clones, with around 88% observed a single time. Sequencing used peripheral blood, obtained on day 0 of MenACWY control vaccination. Source of these receptors: an adult in good health.

This clone was counted a few times. This chain connects TRBV27 to TRBJ2-2, with D perhaps TRBD1 (6 bases). Trimming removed 5 bases at V and 6 bases at J, with 19 bases between. The CDR3 loop spans 16 amino acids. The germline CDR1 and CDR2 sequences are MNHEY and SMNVEV (reference sequence). The CDR3 is CASSPPPRGRSGELFF. CDR3 DNA sequence: TGTGCCAGCAGTCCCCCCCCCAGGGGAAGGTCCGGGGAGCTGTTTTTT.

The CDR3 DNA reads TGTGCCAGCAGCTTATTGTACAATGAGCAGTTCTTC. Translating gives CASSLLYNEQFF. The rearrangement uses TRBV7-2 and TRBJ2-1, with unresolved D. The CDR3 contains 12 residues. Per the germline V gene, CDR1 is SGHTA and CDR2 is FQGNSA. V was trimmed by 2 bases and J by 4 bases, leaving 3 bases between them. The whole variable domain, remainder taken from reference TRBV7-2 and TRBJ2-1, is GAGVSQSPSNKVTEKGKDVELRCDPISGHTALYWYRQSLGQGLEFLIYFQGNSAPDKSGLPSDRFSAERTGGSVSTLTIQRTQQEDSAVYLCASSLLYNEQFFGPGTRLTVL.

The chain has TRBV7-3 and TRBJ2-1; D gene unclear. Germline-derived CDR1 and CDR2 are SGHTA and FQGTGA. Trimming took 5 bases from V and 5 from J, leaving 10 bases between them. CDR3 size: 13 residues. CDR3 loop: CASSPKKNNEQFF. Written as DNA, the CDR3 is TGTGCCAGCAGCCCAAAAAAAAACAATGAGCAGTTCTTC.

This clone was seen more than once but under ten times. The V call is TRBV7-2, the J call TRBJ2-1; a weak D match, TRBD2 (5 bases). Germline V gene sequence: CDR1 SGHTA, CDR2 FQGNSA. This CDR3 is 12 amino acids long. The ends were cut back, 1 base at V and 9 bases at J, with 7 bases in the middle. CDR3: CASSLEEGEQFF. DNA for the CDR3: TGTGCCAGCAGCTTAGAAGAGGGTGAGCAGTTCTTC.

The J gene is TRBJ1-1, the V gene TRBV11-3; 7 bases align to TRBD1. The CDR3 runs to 18 residues. V was pared by 0 bases and J by 2 bases, with 12 bases of the junction left unmatched. In germline, CDR1 is SGHNT, CDR2 YENEEA. CDR3 sequence: CASSLDPTNRGLNTEAFF. The CDR3 nucleotides read TGTGCCAGCAGCTTAGATCCTACAAACAGGGGACTAAACACTGAAGCTTTCTTT.

The chain is built from TRBV24-1 and TRBJ2-1, with 10 bases identical to TRBD1. J was trimmed by 5 bases and V by 1 base; bases with no gene match: 10. In germline, CDR1 is KGHDR, CDR2 SFDVKD. The CDR3 runs to 18 residues. The chain's CDR3 is CATSDFTSGTGVDNEQFF. CDR3 in DNA: TGTGCCACCAGTGATTTCACCTCCGGGACAGGGGTGGACAATGAGCAGTTCTTC.

The chain links TRBV10-3 to TRBJ1-5; D may be TRBD1 (5 bases). The germline CDR1 and CDR2 sequences are ENHRY and SYGVKD. This CDR3 contains 13 residues. The V end lost 10 bases, the J end lost 7 bases, and 17 bases lay between the germline ends. DNA for the CDR3: TGTGCCACCGGAGTGGCGGGGGGGCAGCCCCAGCATTTT. Translated, it gives CATGVAGGQPQHF.

V is TRBV3-1 (or the pseudogene TRBV3-2) and J is TRBJ1-2; D gene unclear. With 3 bases removed from V and 8 bases from J, the gap between germline ends came to 16 bases. Germline CDR1 and CDR2: LGHDT and YNNKEL (reference sequence). This CDR3 spans 14 amino acids. This CDR3 reads CASSHGARVGGYTF. As DNA, the CDR3 is TGTGCCAGCAGCCATGGAGCCCGGGTAGGGGGCTACACCTTC.

This chain links TRBV10-3 with TRBJ2-2; TRBD1 aligns across 8 bases. The CDR3 loop spans 15 amino acids. Trimming at V came to 6 bases and at J to 4 bases, leaving 7 bases not matched to a gene. From germline, CDR1 is ENHRY and CDR2 SYGVKD. The DNA of the CDR3 is TGTGCCATCAGCGGGACAGGAGGGTCCACCGGGGAGCTGTTTTTT. Translated: CAISGTGGSTGELFF.

The V call is TRBV11-1, the J call TRBJ2-1, with D possibly TRBD2 on 6 matching bases. CDR1 and CDR2 from the germline V gene are SGHAT and FQDESV (reference sequence). The CDR3 runs to 15 residues. Trimming left V 1 base short and J 3 bases short, with 10 bases between. Written as DNA, the CDR3 is TGTGCCAGCAGCTTAGGGGACTTTCTCTACAATGAGCAGTTCTTC. Translated: CASSLGDFLYNEQFF.

The chain recombines TRBV6-5 with TRBJ2-2, with a possible D match to TRBD1 (6 bases). The CDR3 loop spans 15 amino acids. Trimming stripped 8 bases from V and 2 bases from J, with 15 bases between. The germline gives CDR1 MNHEY, CDR2 SVGAGI. The chain's CDR3 is CASGLGHFNTGELFF. In nucleotides, the CDR3 is TGTGCCAGCGGCCTGGGACACTTTAACACCGGGGAGCTGTTTTTT.

This rearrangement joins TRBV30 to TRBJ1-2; no clear D. V gave up 0 bases and J gave up 0 bases, with 5 bases separating them. CDR1 is GTSNPN, CDR2 SVGIG, per germline (reference sequence). The CDR3 sequence is 13 residues long. Here the CDR3 reads CAWSVGANYGYTF. DNA of the CDR3: TGTGCCTGGAGTGTGGGCGCTAACTATGGCTACACCTTC.

This rearrangement joins TRBV4-1 to TRBJ2-7; tentatively, D is TRBD2 (5 bases). In germline, CDR1 is MGHRA, CDR2 YSYEKL. V lost 0 bases and J 2 bases, leaving 11 bases between the germline ends. This CDR3 comprises 15 residues. CDR3 amino acids: CASSQEGSGTYEQYF. In DNA, the CDR3 is TGCGCCAGCAGCCAAGAGGGTTCGGGGACCTACGAGCAGTACTTC.

This chain joins TRBV7-8 and TRBJ2-5; D not certain. CDR1 and CDR2 from the germline V gene are SGHVS and FQNEAQ. The CDR3 loop spans 14 amino acids. V lost 5 bases to trimming and J lost 6 bases, with 16 bases between them. The CDR3 DNA sequence: TGTGCCAGCAGCATGGGCCCAGTTTTGAAGACCCAGTACTTC. It yields the protein CASSMGPVLKTQYF.

This chain uses TRBV19 with TRBJ2-7, with 9 bases aligning to TRBD2. The CDR3 has 15 amino acids. Germline loops: CDR1 LNHDA, CDR2 SQIVND (reference sequence). V lost 5 bases to trimming and J lost 3 bases; unmatched junction nucleotides: 8. CDR3 DNA: TGTGCCAGTAGTGTCCTAGCGGGAAAATACTACGAGCAGTACTTC. Its translation: CASSVLAGKYYEQYF. Full variable domain (remainder filled in from reference TRBV19 and TRBJ2-7): DGGITQSPKYLFRKEGQNVTLSCEQNLNHDAMYWYRQDPGQGLRLIYYSQIVNDFQKGDIAEGYSVSREKKESFPLTVTSAQKNPTAFYLCASSVLAGKYYEQYFGPGTRLTVT.